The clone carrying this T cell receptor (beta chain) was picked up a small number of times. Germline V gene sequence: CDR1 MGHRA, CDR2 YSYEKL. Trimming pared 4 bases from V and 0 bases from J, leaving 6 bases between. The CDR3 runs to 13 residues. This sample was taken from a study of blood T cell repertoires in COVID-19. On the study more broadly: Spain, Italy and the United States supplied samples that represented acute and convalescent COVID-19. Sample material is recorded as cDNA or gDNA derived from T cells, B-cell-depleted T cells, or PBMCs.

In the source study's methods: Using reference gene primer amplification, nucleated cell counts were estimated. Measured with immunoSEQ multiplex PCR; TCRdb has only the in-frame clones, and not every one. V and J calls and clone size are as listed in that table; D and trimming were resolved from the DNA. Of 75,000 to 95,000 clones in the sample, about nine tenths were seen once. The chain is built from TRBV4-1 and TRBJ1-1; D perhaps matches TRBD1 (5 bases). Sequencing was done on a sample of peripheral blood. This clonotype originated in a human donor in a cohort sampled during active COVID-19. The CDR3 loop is CASSLQVNTEAFF. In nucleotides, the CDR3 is TGCGCCAGCAGCCTACAGGTGAACACTGAAGCTTTCTTT.